Listed below are T cell receptor beta chains from one sample, sequenced in a study of beta chain features in type 1 diabetes. Assay: immunoSEQ multiplex PCR; the TCRdb copy retains only in-frame clones and omits some. Found here are fewer than 900,000 clones, roughly a sixth of them singletons; the top ten hold around 0.02%. Sample: naive CD4+ T cells from blood. All receptors come from a woman aged 18-29 years in good health. CDR3s include the opening cysteine and the closing phenylalanine or tryptophan. Fields, in order: CDR3 protein, CDR3 DNA, J gene, V gene, D gene, clone size. A D gene is named only where the DNA matches it firmly. Clone size appears in some rows only: once, few, many, or a class for an expanded clone.

CDR3 protein: CASSDPSGADLDEQFF
CDR3 DNA: TGTGCCAGCAGTGATCCTTCTGGGGCTGACTTGGATGAGCAGTTCTTC
J gene: TRBJ2-1
V gene: TRBV2
D gene: -
clone size: few

CDR3 protein: CASNRKKGSQPQHF
CDR3 DNA: TGTGCCAGTAATAGGAAGAAGGGATCTCAGCCCCAGCATTTT
J gene: TRBJ1-5
V gene: TRBV19
D gene: -
clone size: -

CDR3 protein: CASSINPTYTEAFF
CDR3 DNA: TGTGCCAGCAGCATAAACCCGACTTACACTGAAGCTTTCTTT
J gene: TRBJ1-1
V gene: TRBV11-2
D gene: -
clone size: -

CDR3 protein: CASSPIAGGWAETQYF
CDR3 DNA: TGCGCCAGCAGCCCGATAGCGGGAGGGTGGGCAGAGACCCAGTACTTC
J gene: TRBJ2-5
V gene: TRBV4-1
D gene: TRBD2
clone size: -

CDR3 protein: CASSSPDSRETQYF
CDR3 DNA: TGTGCCAGCAGTTCCCCGGACAGCCGGGAGACCCAGTACTTC
J gene: TRBJ2-5
V gene: TRBV28
D gene: -
clone size: once

CDR3 protein: CSARVGYGYTF
CDR3 DNA: TGCAGTGCTAGAGTAGGCTATGGCTACACCTTC
J gene: TRBJ1-2
V gene: TRBV20-1
D gene: -
clone size: few

CDR3 protein: CASSLWAGLAGGQGYEQYF
CDR3 DNA: TGTGCCAGCAGTTTATGGGCGGGACTAGCGGGAGGGCAAGGTTACGAGCAGTACTTC
J gene: TRBJ2-7
V gene: TRBV28
D gene: TRBD2
clone size: once

CDR3 protein: CASRPYVGYTF
CDR3 DNA: TGTGCCAGCAGACCGTACGTTGGCTACACCTTC
J gene: TRBJ1-2
V gene: TRBV2
D gene: -
clone size: -

CDR3 protein: CASSPPGTSGNNEQFF
CDR3 DNA: TGTGCCAGCTCACCACCGGGGACTAGCGGGAATAATGAGCAGTTCTTC
J gene: TRBJ2-1
V gene: TRBV18
D gene: TRBD2
clone size: -

CDR3 protein: CASSHISGYNEQFF
CDR3 DNA: TGTGCCAGCAGCCATATAAGCGGGTACAATGAGCAGTTCTTC
J gene: TRBJ2-1
V gene: TRBV14
D gene: -
clone size: -

CDR3 protein: CASSYLTGSPAGELFF
CDR3 DNA: TGTGCCAGCAGTTACCTTACAGGGTCTCCGGCTGGGGAGCTGTTTTTT
J gene: TRBJ2-2
V gene: TRBV6-5
D gene: -
clone size: -

CDR3 protein: CASSVEREYAQYF
CDR3 DNA: TGTGCCAGCAGCGTAGAGCGGGAGTACGCGCAGTATTTT
J gene: TRBJ2-3
V gene: TRBV7-2
D gene: TRBD2
clone size: few

CDR3 protein: CASSQGTGSKTEAFF
CDR3 DNA: TGCGCCAGCAGCCAAGGGACAGGGTCAAAGACTGAAGCTTTCTTT
J gene: TRBJ1-1
V gene: TRBV4-1
D gene: TRBD1
clone size: -

CDR3 protein: CASSFMGVSGELFF
CDR3 DNA: TGTGCCAGCAGCTTTATGGGTGTCTCCGGGGAGCTGTTTTTT
J gene: TRBJ2-2
V gene: TRBV7-9
D gene: -
clone size: few

CDR3 protein: CASSQDSSWDGPQHF
CDR3 DNA: TGCGCCAGCAGCCAAGACTCGTCGTGGGACGGGCCCCAGCATTTT
J gene: TRBJ1-5
V gene: TRBV4-3
D gene: -
clone size: -

CDR3 protein: CASSPWLAGGPKNEQYF
CDR3 DNA: TGTGCCAGCAGCCCGTGGCTAGCGGGAGGGCCGAAGAACGAGCAGTACTTC
J gene: TRBJ2-7
V gene: TRBV7-8
D gene: TRBD2
clone size: -

CDR3 protein: CASSIEPSGSGTDTQYF
CDR3 DNA: TGTGCCAGTAGTATAGAGCCTAGCGGGAGCGGCACAGATACGCAGTATTTT
J gene: TRBJ2-3
V gene: TRBV19
D gene: TRBD2
clone size: few

CDR3 protein: CASSEADEQFF
CDR3 DNA: TGTGCCAGCAGTGAAGCCGATGAGCAGTTCTTC
J gene: TRBJ2-1
V gene: TRBV2
D gene: -
clone size: many

CDR3 protein: CASSLAGRAGTTVAKNIQYF
CDR3 DNA: TGCGCCAGCAGCTTGGCGGGGCGAGCGGGAACTACTGTAGCCAAAAACATTCAGTACTTC
J gene: TRBJ2-4
V gene: TRBV5-1
D gene: TRBD2
clone size: -

CDR3 protein: CASSLDGQGAFDTQYF
CDR3 DNA: TGCGCCAGCAGCTTGGATGGACAGGGGGCATTCGATACGCAGTATTTT
J gene: TRBJ2-3
V gene: TRBV5-1
D gene: TRBD1
clone size: once

CDR3 protein: CASSPGPTRSAYGYTF
CDR3 DNA: TGCGCCAGCAGCCCGGGACCTACCCGGTCAGCCTATGGCTACACCTTC
J gene: TRBJ1-2
V gene: TRBV4-3
D gene: -
clone size: few

CDR3 protein: CSNLYGGYTF
CDR3 DNA: TGCAGTAACTTATACGGCGGCTACACCTTC
J gene: TRBJ1-2
V gene: TRBV20-1
D gene: -
clone size: -

CDR3 protein: CASSKGGLQGVRSGNTIYF
CDR3 DNA: TGTGCCAGCAGCAAAGGAGGACTACAGGGCGTGCGATCTGGAAACACCATATATTTT
J gene: TRBJ1-3
V gene: TRBV21-1
D gene: -
clone size: few

CDR3 protein: CASALKTTEAFF
CDR3 DNA: TGTGCCAGCGCCTTAAAGACCACTGAAGCTTTCTTT
J gene: TRBJ1-1
V gene: TRBV6-5
D gene: -
clone size: -

CDR3 protein: CASSLYGYTF
CDR3 DNA: TGTGCCAGCAGCTTATATGGCTACACCTTC
J gene: TRBJ1-2
V gene: TRBV7-9
D gene: -
clone size: -

CDR3 protein: CASRSSGTKQETQYF
CDR3 DNA: TGTGCCAGTAGGTCCTCCGGGACCAAACAAGAGACCCAGTACTTC
J gene: TRBJ2-5
V gene: TRBV19
D gene: -
clone size: few

CDR3 protein: CASSLDRNYGYTF
CDR3 DNA: TGTGCCAGCAGCTTGGACAGGAACTATGGCTACACCTTC
J gene: TRBJ1-2
V gene: TRBV5-6
D gene: -
clone size: few

CDR3 protein: CASSPPQLAVLNEQFF
CDR3 DNA: TGTGCCAGCTCACCACCTCAACTAGCGGTACTCAATGAGCAGTTCTTC
J gene: TRBJ2-1
V gene: TRBV18
D gene: TRBD2
clone size: few

CDR3 protein: CASSSVAVYQETQYF
CDR3 DNA: TGTGCCAGCAGCTCGGTAGCGGTGTATCAAGAGACCCAGTACTTC
J gene: TRBJ2-5
V gene: TRBV5-8
D gene: -
clone size: -

CDR3 protein: CASSFTRQGTNEKLFF
CDR3 DNA: TGTGCCAGCAGTTTTACCCGACAGGGAACTAATGAAAAACTGTTTTTT
J gene: TRBJ1-4
V gene: TRBV6-5
D gene: TRBD1
clone size: few

CDR3 protein: CASSFLPTTGGTDTQYF
CDR3 DNA: TGCGCCAGCAGCTTCCTACCTACGACAGGTGGCACAGATACGCAGTATTTT
J gene: TRBJ2-3
V gene: TRBV5-1
D gene: -
clone size: -

CDR3 protein: CASSQVRTGELFF
CDR3 DNA: TGCGCCAGCAGCCAAGTACGCACCGGGGAGCTGTTTTTT
J gene: TRBJ2-2
V gene: TRBV4-3
D gene: -
clone size: -

CDR3 protein: CASSSTLLGGGYEQYF
CDR3 DNA: TGTGCCAGCTCCTCGACCTTGTTAGGGGGAGGTTACGAGCAGTACTTC
J gene: TRBJ2-7
V gene: TRBV18
D gene: -
clone size: -

CDR3 protein: CASSLLLSSGNTIYF
CDR3 DNA: TGTGCCAGCAGCTTACTGCTTAGCTCTGGAAACACCATATATTTT
J gene: TRBJ1-3
V gene: TRBV7-2
D gene: -
clone size: few

CDR3 protein: CSASRAELSTDTQYF
CDR3 DNA: TGCAGCGCCTCCCGGGCGGAGCTGAGCACAGATACGCAGTATTTT
J gene: TRBJ2-3
V gene: TRBV29-1
D gene: -
clone size: few

CDR3 protein: CASSHLVGYEQYF
CDR3 DNA: TGTGCCAGCAGCCACCTGGTGGGGTACGAGCAGTACTTC
J gene: TRBJ2-7
V gene: TRBV6-1
D gene: -
clone size: -

CDR3 protein: CASSLRTGGDEQFF
CDR3 DNA: TGTGCCAGCAGCTTGCGGACAGGGGGCGATGAGCAGTTCTTC
J gene: TRBJ2-1
V gene: TRBV7-6
D gene: TRBD1
clone size: -

CDR3 protein: CASSPLGEAYEQYF
CDR3 DNA: TGTGCCAGCTCACCGTTGGGGGAGGCCTACGAGCAGTACTTC
J gene: TRBJ2-7
V gene: TRBV18
D gene: -
clone size: -

CDR3 protein: CSHHGQWQFF
CDR3 DNA: TGCAGCCATCATGGGCAGTGGCAGTTCTTC
J gene: TRBJ2-1
V gene: TRBV29-1
D gene: -
clone size: few

CDR3 protein: CASSQGRASSGELFF
CDR3 DNA: TGTGCCAGCTCCCAGGGGAGGGCCTCGTCCGGGGAGCTGTTTTTT
J gene: TRBJ2-2
V gene: TRBV2
D gene: -
clone size: few

CDR3 protein: CASSPRLYNEQFF
CDR3 DNA: TGTGCCAGCAGCCCCAGGCTCTACAATGAGCAGTTCTTC
J gene: TRBJ2-1
V gene: TRBV6-6
D gene: -
clone size: -

CDR3 protein: CASSAPGTGGYGYTF
CDR3 DNA: TGTGCCAGCAGTGCCCCCGGGACAGGGGGCTATGGCTACACCTTC
J gene: TRBJ1-2
V gene: TRBV6-5
D gene: TRBD1
clone size: -

CDR3 protein: CASSSRGGSTTSGHNEQFF
CDR3 DNA: TGTGCCAGCAGCTCCAGAGGAGGGTCCACGACTAGCGGTCACAATGAGCAGTTCTTC
J gene: TRBJ2-1
V gene: TRBV7-9
D gene: TRBD2
clone size: few

CDR3 protein: CASRVQGRANYGYTF
CDR3 DNA: TGTGCCAGCAGGGTACAGGGGAGAGCTAACTATGGCTACACCTTC
J gene: TRBJ1-2
V gene: TRBV6-6
D gene: TRBD1
clone size: few

CDR3 protein: CASSSPGSQNIQYF
CDR3 DNA: TGTGCCAGCAGCTCTCCAGGGTCCCAAAACATTCAGTACTTC
J gene: TRBJ2-4
V gene: TRBV27
D gene: -
clone size: -

CDR3 protein: CASSGLAGVTVEQFF
CDR3 DNA: TGTGCCAGTAGCGGACTAGCGGGAGTAACTGTTGAGCAGTTCTTC
J gene: TRBJ2-1
V gene: TRBV19
D gene: TRBD2
clone size: -

CDR3 protein: CASGAGNYGYTF
CDR3 DNA: TGTGCCAGCGGGGCAGGGAACTATGGCTACACCTTC
J gene: TRBJ1-2
V gene: TRBV9
D gene: -
clone size: -

CDR3 protein: CASSLASYNEQFF
CDR3 DNA: TGCGCCAGCAGCCTGGCCTCTTACAATGAGCAGTTCTTC
J gene: TRBJ2-1
V gene: TRBV4-1
D gene: -
clone size: -

CDR3 protein: CASSPIETAGYTF
CDR3 DNA: TGTGCCAGCAGCCCTATTGAGACGGCCGGCTACACCTTC
J gene: TRBJ1-2
V gene: TRBV7-8
D gene: -
clone size: -

CDR3 protein: CASSLFAGVTGELFF
CDR3 DNA: TGTGCCAGCAGTTTATTTGCGGGCGTCACCGGGGAGCTGTTTTTT
J gene: TRBJ2-2
V gene: TRBV28
D gene: -
clone size: few

CDR3 protein: CSVRTSGSYEQYF
CDR3 DNA: TGCAGCGTGCGGACTAGCGGGAGTTACGAGCAGTACTTC
J gene: TRBJ2-7
V gene: TRBV29-1
D gene: TRBD2
clone size: few